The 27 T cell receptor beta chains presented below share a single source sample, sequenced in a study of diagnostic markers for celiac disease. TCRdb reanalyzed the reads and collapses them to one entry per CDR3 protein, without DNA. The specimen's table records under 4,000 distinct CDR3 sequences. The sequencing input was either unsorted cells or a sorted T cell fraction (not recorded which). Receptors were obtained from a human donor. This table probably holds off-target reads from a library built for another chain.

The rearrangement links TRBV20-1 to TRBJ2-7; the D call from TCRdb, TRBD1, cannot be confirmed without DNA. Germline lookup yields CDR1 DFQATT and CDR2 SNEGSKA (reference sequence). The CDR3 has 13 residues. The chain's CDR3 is CSAKGGRRYEQYF.

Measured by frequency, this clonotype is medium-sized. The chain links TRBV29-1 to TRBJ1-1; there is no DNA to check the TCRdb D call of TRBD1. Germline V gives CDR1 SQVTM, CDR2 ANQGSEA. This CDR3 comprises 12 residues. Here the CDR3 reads CSARDKNTEAFF.

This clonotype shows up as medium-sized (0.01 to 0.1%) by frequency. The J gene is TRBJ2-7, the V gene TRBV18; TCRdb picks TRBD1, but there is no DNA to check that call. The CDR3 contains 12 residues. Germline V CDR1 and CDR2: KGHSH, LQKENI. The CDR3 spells CASSPRRDEQYF.

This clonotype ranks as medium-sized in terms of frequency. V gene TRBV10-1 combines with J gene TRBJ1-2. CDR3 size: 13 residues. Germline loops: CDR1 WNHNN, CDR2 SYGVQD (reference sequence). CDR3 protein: CASSEGIEYGYTF.

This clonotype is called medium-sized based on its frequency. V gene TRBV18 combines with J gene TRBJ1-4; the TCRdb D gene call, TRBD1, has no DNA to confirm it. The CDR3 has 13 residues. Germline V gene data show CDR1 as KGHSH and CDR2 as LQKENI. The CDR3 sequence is CASSPAGLEKLFF.

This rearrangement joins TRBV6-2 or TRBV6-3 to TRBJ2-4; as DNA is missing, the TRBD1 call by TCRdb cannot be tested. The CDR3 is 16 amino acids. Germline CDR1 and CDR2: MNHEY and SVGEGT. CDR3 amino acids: CASSDYRAIAKNIQYF.

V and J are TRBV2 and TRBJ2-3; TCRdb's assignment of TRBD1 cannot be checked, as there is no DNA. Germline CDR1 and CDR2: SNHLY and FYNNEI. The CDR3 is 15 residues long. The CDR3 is CASSDGGGITDTQYF.

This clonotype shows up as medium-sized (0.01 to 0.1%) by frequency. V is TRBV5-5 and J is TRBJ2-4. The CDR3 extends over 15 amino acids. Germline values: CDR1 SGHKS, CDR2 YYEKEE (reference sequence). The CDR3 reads CASSLAGPAKNIQYF.

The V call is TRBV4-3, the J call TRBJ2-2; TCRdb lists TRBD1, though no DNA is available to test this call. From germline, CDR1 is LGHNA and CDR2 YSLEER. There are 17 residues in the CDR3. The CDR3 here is CASSQEGRTVNTGELFF.

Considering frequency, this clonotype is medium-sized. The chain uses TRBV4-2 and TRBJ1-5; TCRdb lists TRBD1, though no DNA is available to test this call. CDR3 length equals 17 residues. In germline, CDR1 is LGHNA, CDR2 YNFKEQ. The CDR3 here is CASSHPRFGGRDQPQHF.

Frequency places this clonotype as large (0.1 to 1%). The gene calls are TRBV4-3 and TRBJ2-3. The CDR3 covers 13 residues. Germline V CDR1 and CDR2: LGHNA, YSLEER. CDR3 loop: CASSPIFRDTQYF.

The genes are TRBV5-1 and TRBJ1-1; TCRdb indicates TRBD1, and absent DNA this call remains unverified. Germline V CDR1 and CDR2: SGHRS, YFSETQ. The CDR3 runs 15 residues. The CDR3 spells CASSFGQGAITEAFF.

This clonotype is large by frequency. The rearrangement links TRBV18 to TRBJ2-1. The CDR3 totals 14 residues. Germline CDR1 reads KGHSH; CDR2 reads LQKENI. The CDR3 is CASSPGETYNEQFF.

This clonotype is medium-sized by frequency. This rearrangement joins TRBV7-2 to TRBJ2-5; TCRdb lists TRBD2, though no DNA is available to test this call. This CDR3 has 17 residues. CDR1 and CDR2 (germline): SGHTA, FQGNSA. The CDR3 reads CASSTGLAGGVQETQYF.

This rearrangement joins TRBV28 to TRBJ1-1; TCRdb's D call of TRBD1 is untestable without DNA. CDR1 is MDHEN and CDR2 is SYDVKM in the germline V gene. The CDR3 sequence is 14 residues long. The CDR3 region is CASIQVRTVPKAFF.

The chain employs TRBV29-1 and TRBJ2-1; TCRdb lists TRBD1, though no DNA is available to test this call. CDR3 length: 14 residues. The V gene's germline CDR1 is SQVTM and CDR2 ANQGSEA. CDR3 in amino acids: CSVPGPGIGGEQFF.

The CDR3 region is CASSRGFMNTEAFF. V usage is TRBV7-2 and J usage is TRBJ1-1. The CDR3 is 14 amino acids. CDR1 SGHTA and CDR2 FQGNSA come from the germline V gene. Based on the CDR3 plus reference TRBV7-2 and TRBJ1-1, the full variable domain is GAGVSQSPSNKVTEKGKDVELRCDPISGHTALYWYRQSLGQGLEFLIYFQGNSAPDKSGLPSDRFSAERTGGSVSTLTIQRTQQEDSAVYLCASSRGFMNTEAFFGQGTRLTVV.

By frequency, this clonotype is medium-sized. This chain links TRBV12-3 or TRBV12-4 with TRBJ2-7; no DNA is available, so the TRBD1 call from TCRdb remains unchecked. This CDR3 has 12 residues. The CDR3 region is CASSPAGREQYF.

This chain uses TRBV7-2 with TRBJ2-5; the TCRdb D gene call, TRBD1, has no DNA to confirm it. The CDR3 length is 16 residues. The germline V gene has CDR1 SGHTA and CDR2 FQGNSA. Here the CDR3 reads CASSLRASTGLETQYF.

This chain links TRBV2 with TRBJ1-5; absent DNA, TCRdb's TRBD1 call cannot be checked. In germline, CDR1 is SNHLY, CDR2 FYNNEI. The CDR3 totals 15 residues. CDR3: CASSESGGGRQPQHF.

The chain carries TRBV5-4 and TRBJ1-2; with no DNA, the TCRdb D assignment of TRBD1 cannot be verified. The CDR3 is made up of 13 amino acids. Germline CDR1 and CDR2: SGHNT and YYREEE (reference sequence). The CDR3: CASSRGPNYGYTF.

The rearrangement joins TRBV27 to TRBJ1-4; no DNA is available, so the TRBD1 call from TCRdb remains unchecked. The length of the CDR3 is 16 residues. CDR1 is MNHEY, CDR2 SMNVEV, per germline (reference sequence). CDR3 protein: CASRGYFRDGNEKLFF.

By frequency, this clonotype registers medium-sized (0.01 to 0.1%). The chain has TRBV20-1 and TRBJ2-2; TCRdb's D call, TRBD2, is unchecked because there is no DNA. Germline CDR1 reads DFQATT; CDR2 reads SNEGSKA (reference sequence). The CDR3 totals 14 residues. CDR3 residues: CSAGRTRSTGELFF.

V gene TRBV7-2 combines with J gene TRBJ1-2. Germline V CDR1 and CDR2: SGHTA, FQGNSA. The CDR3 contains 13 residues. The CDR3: CASSLRRVEGYTF.

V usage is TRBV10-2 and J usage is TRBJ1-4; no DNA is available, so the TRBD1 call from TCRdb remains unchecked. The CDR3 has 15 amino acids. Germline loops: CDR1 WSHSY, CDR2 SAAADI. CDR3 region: CASKQGFGTNEKLFF.

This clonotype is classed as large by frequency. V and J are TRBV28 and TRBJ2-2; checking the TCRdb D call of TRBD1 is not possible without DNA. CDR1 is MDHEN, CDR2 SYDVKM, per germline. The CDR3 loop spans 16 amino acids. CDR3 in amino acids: CASRDTGGPIVGELFF.

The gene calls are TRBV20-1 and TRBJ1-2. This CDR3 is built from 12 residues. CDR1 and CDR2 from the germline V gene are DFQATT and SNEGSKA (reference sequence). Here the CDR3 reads CSAMEGYYGYTF.